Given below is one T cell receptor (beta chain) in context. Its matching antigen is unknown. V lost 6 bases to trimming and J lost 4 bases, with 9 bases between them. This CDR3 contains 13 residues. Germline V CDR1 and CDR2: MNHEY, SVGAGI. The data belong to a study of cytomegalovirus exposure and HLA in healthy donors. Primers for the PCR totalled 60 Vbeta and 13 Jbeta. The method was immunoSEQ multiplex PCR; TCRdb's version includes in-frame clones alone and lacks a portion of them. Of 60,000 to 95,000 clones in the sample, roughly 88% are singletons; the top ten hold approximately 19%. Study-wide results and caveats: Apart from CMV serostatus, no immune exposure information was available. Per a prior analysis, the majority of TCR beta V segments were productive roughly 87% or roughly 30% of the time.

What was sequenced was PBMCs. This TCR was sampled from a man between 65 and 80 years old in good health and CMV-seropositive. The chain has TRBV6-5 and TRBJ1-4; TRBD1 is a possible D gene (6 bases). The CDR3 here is CASSGQINEKLFF. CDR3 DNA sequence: TGTGCCAGCAGCGGACAGATTAATGAAAAACTGTTTTTT.